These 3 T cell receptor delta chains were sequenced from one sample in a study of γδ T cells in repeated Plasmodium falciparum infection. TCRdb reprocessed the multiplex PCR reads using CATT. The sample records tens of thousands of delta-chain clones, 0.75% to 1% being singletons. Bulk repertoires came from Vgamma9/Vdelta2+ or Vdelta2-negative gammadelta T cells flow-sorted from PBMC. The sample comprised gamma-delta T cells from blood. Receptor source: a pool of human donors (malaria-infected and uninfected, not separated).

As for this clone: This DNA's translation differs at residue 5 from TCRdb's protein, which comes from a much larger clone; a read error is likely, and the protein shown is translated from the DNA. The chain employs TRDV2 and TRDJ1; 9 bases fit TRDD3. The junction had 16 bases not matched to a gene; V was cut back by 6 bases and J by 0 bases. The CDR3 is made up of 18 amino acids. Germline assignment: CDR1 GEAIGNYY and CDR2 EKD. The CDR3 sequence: CACSYLGTGGPYTDKLIF. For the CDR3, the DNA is TGTGCCTGTTCTTACTTGGGTACTGGGGGACCTTACACCGATAAACTCATCTTT.

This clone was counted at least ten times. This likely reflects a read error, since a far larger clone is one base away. CDR3 region: CALGELTFLNAWGNKSPSRRADKLIF. The DNA for the CDR3 is TGTGCTCTTGGGGAACTAACCTTCCTAAATGCCTGGGGAAACAAATCGCCATCAAGGAGGGCCGATAAACTCATCTTT. The V gene is TRDV1, the J gene TRDJ1; 8 bases match TRDD2. TCRdb lists no J gene, so it was determined here by aligning the DNA to germline. The germline V gene encodes CDR1 TSWWSYY and CDR2 QGS. This CDR3 has 26 residues. The J segment lost 3 bases and the V segment lost 0 bases, leaving 36 bases of the junction unmatched.

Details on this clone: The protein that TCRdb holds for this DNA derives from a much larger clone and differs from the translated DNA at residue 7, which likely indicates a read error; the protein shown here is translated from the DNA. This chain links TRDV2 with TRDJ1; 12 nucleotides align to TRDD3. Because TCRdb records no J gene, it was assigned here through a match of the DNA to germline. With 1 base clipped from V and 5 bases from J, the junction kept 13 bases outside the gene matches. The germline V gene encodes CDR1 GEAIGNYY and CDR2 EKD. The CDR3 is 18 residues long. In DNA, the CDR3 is TGTGCCTGTGACACGGTATCTGGGGGATACGCTCGGAGTGATAAACTCATCTTT. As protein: CACDTVSGGYARSDKLIF.